This T cell receptor (beta chain) was sequenced for a study of T cell responses to AZD1222 COVID-19 vaccine. The CDR3 runs to 15 residues. The germline V gene has CDR1 SEHNR and CDR2 FQNEAQ (reference sequence). V lost 5 bases to trimming and J lost 6 bases; unmatched junction nucleotides: 5. Only in-frame clones appear in the TCRdb table, and some are missing; sequencing was by immunoSEQ multiplex PCR. The sample consists of more than 70,000 clones, approximately 88% of them appearing once. This clone has a handful of counts. Its matching antigen is unknown. Study-wide findings and caveats: The study identified only five or six AZD1222 recipients as seropositive at baseline.

The sequences come from peripheral blood, collected 28 days after the second AZD1222 dose. This sequence originates from an adult who received the AZD1222 COVID-19 vaccine. The rearrangement joins TRBV7-9 to TRBJ2-3; 13 nucleotides match TRBD2. The DNA of the CDR3 is TGTGCCAGCAGCACCGGGACTAGCGGGGCCGATACGCAGTATTTT. It yields the protein CASSTGTSGADTQYF.